What follows are 2 T cell receptor beta chains derived from one specimen sequenced in a study of shared clonotypes between healthy human individuals. Naivety among CD8 cells was defined by CD45RO negativity and positive CCR7 selection, thereby excluding terminally differentiated effector memory CD45RA+ cells. Some clones are missing from TCRdb's copy, which holds only in-frame ones; the method was immunoSEQ multiplex PCR. Of roughly 770,000 clones detected, about 96% appear once; the ten largest clones hold less than 0.25%. Sequencing was done on a sample of naive CD8+ T cells sorted from blood. These receptors came from a man aged 30-40 years in good health.

The chain carries TRBV7-9 and TRBJ2-7; D possibly corresponds to TRBD1 (6 bases). V lost 4 bases, J lost 1 base, and 11 bases lay in between. CDR3 size: 14 residues. CDR1 is SEHNR and CDR2 is FQNEAQ in the germline V gene (reference sequence). The CDR3 reads CASSSQGYSYEQYF. In nucleotides, the CDR3 is TGTGCCAGCAGCTCACAGGGCTATTCCTACGAGCAGTACTTC.

The CDR3 DNA sequence: TGTGCCAGCAGGATGGTAAGCCTCAGCACAGATACGCAGTATTTT. Amino acids: CASRMVSLSTDTQYF. The J gene is TRBJ2-3, the V gene TRBV6-1; D gene uncertain. From germline, CDR1 is MNHNS and CDR2 SASEGT. This CDR3 has 15 residues. V lost 6 bases and J 0 bases, leaving 13 bases between the germline ends.